Listed below are T cell receptor beta chains from one sample, sequenced in a study of T cell responses to AZD1222 COVID-19 vaccine. Generated by immunoSEQ multiplex PCR, the TCRdb table keeps only in-frame clones and is missing some. The data hold about 35,000 clones, with around 84% observed a single time. The sample consisted of peripheral blood, taken 28 days after the second AZD1222 dose. All receptors come from an adult who received the AZD1222 COVID-19 vaccine. The CDR3 runs from the conserved cysteine through the conserved F or W. A D gene is named only where the DNA matches it firmly. Only part of the rows carry a size: once, few, many, or a class if the clone is expanded.

NA,NA,TRBJ1-5,TRBV28,TGTGCCAGCAGTCCTGGGACATTAGGCGGCAAGCAGCCCCAGCATTTT,CASSPGTLGGKQPQHF
NA,NA,TRBJ2-2,TRBV2,TGTGCCAGCAGTCCTATAAACACCGGGGAGCTGTTTTTT,CASSPINTGELFF
NA,NA,TRBJ2-5,TRBV7-9,TGTGCCAGCAGCTTATCCCGAATGGGGTTCCGGGAGACCCAGTACTTC,CASSLSRMGFRETQYF
TRBD1,NA,TRBJ1-6,TRBV4-2,TGTGCCAGCAGCCAAGCGCCAGGGGGCCTGAATTCACCCCTCCACTTT,CASSQAPGGLNSPLHF
TRBD1,NA,TRBJ2-4,TRBV19,TGTGCCAGTAGTCACAGGGGAGCCAAAAACATTCAGTACTTC,CASSHRGAKNIQYF
TRBD1,once,TRBJ2-1,TRBV5-6,TGTGCCAGCAGTTTGGATGGGACAGGGATGAACAATGAGCAGTTCTTC,CASSLDGTGMNNEQFF
NA,NA,TRBJ2-5,TRBV21-1,TGTGCCAGTCCCTTCGCGGGGACCCAGTACTTC,CASPFAGTQYF
TRBD1,NA,TRBJ1-4,TRBV7-8,TGTGCCAGCAGCTTGGAGAGCCCAGGGGGATTTAATGAAAAACTGTTTTTT,CASSLESPGGFNEKLFF
NA,NA,TRBJ2-1,TRBV5-1,TGCGCCAGCACCCCGGTGAGTTTTAATGAGCAGTTCTTC,CASTPVSFNEQFF
TRBD2,once,TRBJ2-1,TRBV9,TGTGCCAGCAGCGTAGTAGCGGGTGGGTACAATGAGCAGTTCTTC,CASSVVAGGYNEQFF
NA,NA,TRBJ2-7,TRBV5-1,TGCGCCAGCAGCTTGCTCGGGGGCGAGCAGTACTTC,CASSLLGGEQYF
NA,NA,TRBJ2-7,TRBV13,TGTGCCAGCAGCGAATCCTACGAGCAGTACTTC,CASSESYEQYF
NA,once,TRBJ1-4,TRBV4-2,TGTGCCAGCAGCCAAGGGTCGTTCCGCTCAACTAATGAAAAACTGTTTTTT,CASSQGSFRSTNEKLFF
TRBD1,few,TRBJ1-6,TRBV7-6,TGTGCCAGCAGCTTAGAAGGACAGGTGGGCTGGGATTCACCCCTCCACTTT,CASSLEGQVGWDSPLHF
TRBD1,NA,TRBJ2-1,TRBV2,TGTGCCAGCAGTGGGGGACAGGAGACCTACAATGAGCAGTTCTTC,CASSGGQETYNEQFF